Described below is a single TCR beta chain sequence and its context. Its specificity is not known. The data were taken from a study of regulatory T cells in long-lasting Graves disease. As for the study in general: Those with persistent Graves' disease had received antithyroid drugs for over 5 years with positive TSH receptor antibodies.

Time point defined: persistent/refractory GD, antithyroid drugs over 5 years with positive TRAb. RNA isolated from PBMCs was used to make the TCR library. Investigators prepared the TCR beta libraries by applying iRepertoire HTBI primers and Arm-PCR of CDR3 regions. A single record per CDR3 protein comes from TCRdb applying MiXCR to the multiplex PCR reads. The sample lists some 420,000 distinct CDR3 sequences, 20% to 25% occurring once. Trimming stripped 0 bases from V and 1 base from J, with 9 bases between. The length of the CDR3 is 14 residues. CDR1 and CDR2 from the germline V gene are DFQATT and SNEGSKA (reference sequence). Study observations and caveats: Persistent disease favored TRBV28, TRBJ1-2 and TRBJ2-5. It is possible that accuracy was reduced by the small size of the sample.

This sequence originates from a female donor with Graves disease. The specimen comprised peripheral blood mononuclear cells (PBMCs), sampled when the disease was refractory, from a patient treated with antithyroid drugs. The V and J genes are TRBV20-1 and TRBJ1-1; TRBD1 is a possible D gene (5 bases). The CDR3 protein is CSARDHRGNTEAFF. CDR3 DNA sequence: TGCAGTGCTAGAGATCATAGGGGGAACACTGAAGCTTTCTTT.